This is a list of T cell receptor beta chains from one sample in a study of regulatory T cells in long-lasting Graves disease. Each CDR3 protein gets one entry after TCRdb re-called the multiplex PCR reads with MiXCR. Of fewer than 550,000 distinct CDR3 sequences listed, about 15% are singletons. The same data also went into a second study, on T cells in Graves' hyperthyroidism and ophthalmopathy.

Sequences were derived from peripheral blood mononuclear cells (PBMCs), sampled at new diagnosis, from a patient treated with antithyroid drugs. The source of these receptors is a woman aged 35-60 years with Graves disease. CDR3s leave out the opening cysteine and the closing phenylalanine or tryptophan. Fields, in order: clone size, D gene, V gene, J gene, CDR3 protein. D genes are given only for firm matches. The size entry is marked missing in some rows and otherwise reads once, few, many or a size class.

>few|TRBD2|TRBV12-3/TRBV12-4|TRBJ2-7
ASSSAGGVGEQY
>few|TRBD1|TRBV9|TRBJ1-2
ASSPLGTGGTYGYT
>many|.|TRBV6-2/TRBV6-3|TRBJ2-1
ASRDPVFEQF
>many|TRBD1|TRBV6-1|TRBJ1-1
ASSVSGGGSTEAF
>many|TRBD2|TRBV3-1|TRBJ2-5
ASSRGQPRRAGGYQETQY
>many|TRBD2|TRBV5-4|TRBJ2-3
ASGSGGYTDTQY
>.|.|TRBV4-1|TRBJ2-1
ASSHDLFGSYNEQF
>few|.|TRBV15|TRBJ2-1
ATSRNSPANEQF
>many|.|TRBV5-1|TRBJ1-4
ASSFQGQASNEKLF
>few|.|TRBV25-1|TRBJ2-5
ASSDRATQETQY
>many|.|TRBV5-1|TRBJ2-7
ASSPQLGVSEQY
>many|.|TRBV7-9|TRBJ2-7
ASSISHREYEQY
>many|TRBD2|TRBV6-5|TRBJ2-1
ASSYEIAGGNEQF
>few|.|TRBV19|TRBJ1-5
ASTLEPYQPQH
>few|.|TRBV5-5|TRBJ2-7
ASSYGQSIYEQY
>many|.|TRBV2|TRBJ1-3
ASSDLSSGNTIY
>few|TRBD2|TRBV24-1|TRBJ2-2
ATSDPGGPNTGELF
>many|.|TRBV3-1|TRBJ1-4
ASSQDPNEKLF
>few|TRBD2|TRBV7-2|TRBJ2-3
ASRGSGGAETDTQY
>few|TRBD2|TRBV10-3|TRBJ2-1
ATTATSGGAHEQF
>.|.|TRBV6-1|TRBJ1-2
ASTPSTKYGYT
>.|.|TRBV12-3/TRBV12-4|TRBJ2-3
ASSLPARLTDTQC
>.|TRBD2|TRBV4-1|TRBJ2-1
ASSPTSGGVPEQF
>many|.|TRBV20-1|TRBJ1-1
SAYSGSWTEAF
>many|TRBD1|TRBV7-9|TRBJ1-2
ASSPGGEPDGYT
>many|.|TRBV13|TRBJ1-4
ASSPPVGPLGVKLF
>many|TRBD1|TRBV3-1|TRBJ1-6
ASSQEWTGNSPLH
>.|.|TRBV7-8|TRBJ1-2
ASSFDKDYGYT
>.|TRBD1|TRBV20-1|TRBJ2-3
SASDRGSTDTQY
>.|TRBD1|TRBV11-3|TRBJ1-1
ASSQEAGGSGTEAF
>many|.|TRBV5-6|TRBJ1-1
ASSLRQKFAEAF
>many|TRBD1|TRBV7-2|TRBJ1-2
ASSSQGGRVYT
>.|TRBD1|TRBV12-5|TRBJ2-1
ASGFPGQPYNEQF
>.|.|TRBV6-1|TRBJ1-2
ASRFDRPNYGYT
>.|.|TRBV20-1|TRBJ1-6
SARDSKGGANNSPLH
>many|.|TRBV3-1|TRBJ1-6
ASSPASSYNSPLH
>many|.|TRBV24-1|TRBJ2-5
ATSDLGGGETQY
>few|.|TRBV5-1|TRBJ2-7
ASSLGSGKTYEQY
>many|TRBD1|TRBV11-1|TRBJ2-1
ASRLASGQGPYNEQF
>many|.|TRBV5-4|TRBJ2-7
ASSTRMRPNEQY
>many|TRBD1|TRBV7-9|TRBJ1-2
ASSQYGQGNYGYT
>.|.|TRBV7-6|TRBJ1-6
ASSPTGNFYNSPLH
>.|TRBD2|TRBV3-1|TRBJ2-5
ASSGIPGGETQY
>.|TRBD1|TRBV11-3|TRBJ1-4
ASSSRGDRNATNEKLF
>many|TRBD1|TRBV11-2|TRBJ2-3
ASSLKGAETDTQY
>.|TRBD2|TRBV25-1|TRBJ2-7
ASTTGGAAYEQY